The 22 T cell receptor beta chains in this list originate from one sample, sequenced in a study of blood T cell repertoires in COVID-19. Measured with immunoSEQ multiplex PCR; TCRdb has only the in-frame clones, and not every one. The sample holds some 200,000 clones, approximately 80% seen once. The sample taken for sequencing was peripheral blood. These receptors came from a woman older than 75 with acute or convalescent COVID-19.

The chain carries TRBV27 and TRBJ2-7, with TRBD1 identical over 7 bases. J was trimmed by 0 bases and V by 7 bases; bases with no gene match: 6. CDR3 length: 14 amino acids. Germline V gene sequence: CDR1 MNHEY, CDR2 SMNVEV (reference sequence). CDR3 coding DNA: TGTGCCAGCAACCCACAGGGGAGCTCCTACGAGCAGTACTTC. Amino acids: CASNPQGSSYEQYF.

J is TRBJ1-6 and V is TRBV5-1, with TRBD1 identical over 7 bases. CDR1 is SGHRS and CDR2 is YFSETQ in the germline V gene. The CDR3 consists of 20 residues. The junction had 23 bases not matched to a gene; V was cut back by 2 bases and J by 9 bases. For the CDR3, the DNA is TGCGCCAGCAGCTTACAGGGGCACATAGAGGTTCGAAGGATCGGTTCACCCCTCCACTTT. Amino acids: CASSLQGHIEVRRIGSPLHF.

CDR3 sequence reads: CASSKRQGYNSPLHF. CDR3 DNA sequence: TGTGCCAGCAGTAAACGACAGGGCTATAATTCACCCCTCCACTTT. The chain recombines TRBV6-5 with TRBJ1-6; 7 bases map to TRBD1. The CDR3 runs to 15 residues. V shed 5 bases, J shed 3 bases, and the junction held 4 bases outside the gene matches. Looked up from germline, CDR1 is MNHEY and CDR2 is SVGAGI.

The chain links TRBV6-2 or TRBV6-3 to TRBJ1-1; 8 nucleotides match TRBD1. Trimming removed 2 bases from V and 2 bases from J; junction bases left unmatched: 4. Per germline, CDR1 MNHEY and CDR2 SVGEGT. The length of the CDR3 is 15 residues. CDR3 protein: CASSYEGTGNTEAFF. The CDR3, as DNA: TGTGCCAGCAGTTACGAGGGGACAGGTAACACTGAAGCTTTCTTT.

CDR3 in amino acids: CSVDGARAGGELFF. Here the CDR3 DNA reads TGCAGCGTTGATGGGGCCAGAGCGGGCGGGGAGCTGTTTTTT. The rearrangement links TRBV29-1 to TRBJ2-2; D may be TRBD2 (6 bases). The V end lost 3 bases, the J end lost 7 bases, and 15 bases lay between the germline ends. The CDR3 runs 14 residues. Germline CDR1 and CDR2: SQVTM and ANQGSEA.

The chain joins TRBV24-1 to TRBJ2-7; 10 positions agree with TRBD1. Germline V CDR1 and CDR2: KGHDR, SFDVKD. The trim removed 7 bases at V and 6 bases at J, leaving 5 bases unmatched. The CDR3 is 13 residues long. The CDR3 loop is CATSPGQGFEQYF. The CDR3 DNA is TGTGCCACCAGCCCGGGACAGGGGTTCGAGCAGTACTTC.

The chain recombines TRBV11-2 with TRBJ2-7; D remains ambiguous. Germline CDR1 reads SGHAT; CDR2 reads FQNNGV. V lost 1 base, J lost 0 bases, and 13 bases lay in between. The CDR3 is 16 amino acids. The CDR3 here is CASSLGVSVSSYEQYF. Here the CDR3 DNA reads TGTGCCAGCAGCTTAGGCGTGAGCGTGAGCTCCTACGAGCAGTACTTC.

The chain joins TRBV6-5 to TRBJ1-4; D perhaps matches TRBD1 (6 bases). The V end was cut by 6 bases, the J end by 4 bases, with 15 bases between. Germline CDR1 and CDR2: MNHEY and SVGAGI. There are 15 residues in the CDR3. Here the CDR3 reads CASSRSRGDNEKLFF. As DNA, the CDR3 is TGTGCCAGCAGCCGATCCAGGGGCGATAATGAAAAACTGTTTTTT.

The V gene is TRBV29-1, the J gene TRBJ2-7; TRBD1 is a possible D gene (5 bases). The germline V gene encodes CDR1 SQVTM and CDR2 ANQGSEA. Trimming took 1 base from V and 4 from J, leaving 11 bases between them. The CDR3 has 13 amino acids. CDR3 nucleotide sequence: TGCAGCGTTGAAGGGGTTGGGGCATACGAGCAGTACTTC. Its translation: CSVEGVGAYEQYF.

J is TRBJ1-5 and V is TRBV27; no clear D gene. CDR1 is MNHEY, CDR2 SMNVEV, per germline (reference sequence). The CDR3 length is 14 residues. V lost 2 bases and J 2 bases, leaving 7 bases between the germline ends. The CDR3 loop is CASSLEFGNQPQHF. The CDR3, as DNA: TGTGCCAGCAGTTTAGAGTTCGGCAATCAGCCCCAGCATTTT.

This chain uses TRBV28 with TRBJ2-3, with 8 bases aligning to TRBD2. V was clipped by 9 bases and J by 6 bases; unmatched bases: 11. Per the germline V gene, CDR1 is MDHEN and CDR2 is SYDVKM. This CDR3 is built from 14 residues. DNA for the CDR3: TGTGCCAGTTTATCCGGGACTAGTATGGATACGCAGTATTTT. It is translated as CASLSGTSMDTQYF.

The gene calls are TRBV7-6 and TRBJ2-2, with 11 bases aligning to TRBD1. Trimming took 3 bases from V and 0 from J; bases not matched to a gene: 0. Germline-derived CDR1 and CDR2 are SGHVS and FNYEAQ. This CDR3 comprises 16 residues. CDR3 protein: CASSLDRGPNTGELFF. For the CDR3, the DNA is TGTGCCAGCAGCTTGGACAGGGGGCCGAACACCGGGGAGCTGTTTTTT.

The chain uses TRBV5-1 and TRBJ2-5; 12 bases line up with TRBD2. Per germline, CDR1 SGHRS and CDR2 YFSETQ. CDR3 length: 16 amino acids. V was pared by 4 bases and J by 4 bases, with 8 bases of the junction left unmatched. In nucleotides, the CDR3 is TGCGCCAGCAGCCAGGGGCTAGCGGGAGGGCGAGAGACCCAGTACTTC. It is translated as CASSQGLAGGRETQYF.

The rearrangement uses TRBV7-2 and TRBJ2-5, with no clear D. V was shortened by 2 bases and J by 1 base, with 8 bases between the two germline ends. The length of the CDR3 is 14 residues. CDR1 is SGHTA and CDR2 is FQGNSA in the germline V gene. The CDR3 loop reads CASSLSRAQETQYF. The CDR3 region has the DNA TGTGCCAGCAGCTTAAGCCGCGCCCAAGAGACCCAGTACTTC. Complete variable domain (other parts from reference TRBV7-2 and TRBJ2-5): GAGVSQSPSNKVTEKGKDVELRCDPISGHTALYWYRQSLGQGLEFLIYFQGNSAPDKSGLPSDRFSAERTGGSVSTLTIQRTQQEDSAVYLCASSLSRAQETQYFGPGTRLLVL.

This chain links TRBV30 with TRBJ2-7; 8 positions agree with TRBD1. CDR1 is GTSNPN and CDR2 is SVGIG in the germline V gene (reference sequence). Trimming cost V 0 bases and J 3 bases; bases outside gene matches: 1. The CDR3 extends over 13 amino acids. Here the CDR3 reads CAWSVGQGYEQYF. CDR3 nucleotides: TGTGCCTGGAGTGTAGGACAGGGCTACGAGCAGTACTTC.

V usage is TRBV29-1 and J usage is TRBJ2-7; possible D gene TRBD1, 6 bases. Trimming took 0 bases from V and 7 from J, leaving 13 bases between them. Germline V gene sequence: CDR1 SQVTM, CDR2 ANQGSEA. The CDR3 is 13 amino acids. Here the CDR3 reads CSVEDGAGVEQYF. CDR3 in DNA: TGCAGCGTTGAAGATGGGGCAGGGGTAGAGCAGTACTTC.

The chain couples TRBV29-1 to TRBJ1-5, with 7 nucleotides matching TRBD1. This CDR3 is 17 amino acids long. The J segment lost 1 base and the V segment lost 5 bases, leaving 14 bases of the junction unmatched. Germline CDR1 and CDR2: SQVTM and ANQGSEA. The CDR3 sequence is CSVKTQGDGNSNQPQHF. The DNA of the CDR3 is TGCAGCGTTAAAACCCAGGGGGACGGGAACAGCAATCAGCCCCAGCATTTT.

The J gene is TRBJ2-7, the V gene TRBV9; TRBD2 matches 9 bases. This CDR3 spans 14 amino acids. V lost 4 bases to trimming and J lost 3 bases; unmatched junction nucleotides: 5. Germline CDR1 and CDR2: SGDLS and YYNGEE. CDR3 loop: CASSPGSGGYEQYF. In DNA form, the CDR3 reads TGTGCCAGCAGCCCCGGTAGCGGGGGCTACGAGCAGTACTTC.

The chain links TRBV19 to TRBJ1-2, with D perhaps matching TRBD1 (6 bases). CDR1 and CDR2 (germline): LNHDA, SQIVND (reference sequence). This CDR3 region has 16 residues. Trimming took 3 bases from V and 8 from J, leaving 22 bases between them. The CDR3 loop reads CASSILGHLSGYGYTF. The CDR3 DNA follows: TGTGCCAGTAGTATTCTGGGACACCTTTCAGGCTACGGCTACACCTTC.

This clone was found a few times. The chain has TRBV7-9 and TRBJ2-6; TRBD2 aligns across 11 bases. Germline V CDR1 and CDR2: SEHNR, FQNEAQ (reference sequence). This CDR3 has 18 residues. V lost 5 bases to trimming and J lost 0 bases; unmatched junction nucleotides: 6. CDR3 amino acids: CASSPPTSGTSGANVLTF. The CDR3 bases are TGTGCCAGCAGCCCACCGACTAGCGGGACCTCTGGGGCCAACGTCCTGACTTTC.

The chain couples TRBV7-2 to TRBJ1-1, with D possibly being TRBD1 (5 bases). Germline values: CDR1 SGHTA, CDR2 FQGNSA. The CDR3 has 14 amino acids. V lost 2 bases, J lost 1 base, and 8 bases lay in between. CDR3 protein: CASSLPQGNTEAFF. CDR3 sequence (DNA): TGTGCCAGCAGCTTACCCCAGGGGAACACTGAAGCTTTCTTT. The full variable domain, with the rest looked up from reference TRBV7-2 and TRBJ1-1, is GAGVSQSPSNKVTEKGKDVELRCDPISGHTALYWYRQSLGQGLEFLIYFQGNSAPDKSGLPSDRFSAERTGGSVSTLTIQRTQQEDSAVYLCASSLPQGNTEAFFGQGTRLTVV.

As regards this clone: Other DNA sequences in the sample encode the same CDR3. V is TRBV7-6 and J is TRBJ1-3, with 12 bases identical to TRBD1. The V gene end was trimmed by 5 bases and the J gene end by 1 base; junction bases not matched to a gene: 3. CDR3 length: 16 amino acids. Germline assignment: CDR1 SGHVS and CDR2 FNYEAQ. The CDR3 protein is CASSLGQGASGNTIYF. The CDR3 region has the DNA TGTGCCAGCAGCCTGGGACAGGGGGCGTCTGGAAACACCATATATTTT.